The text below deals with one T cell receptor beta chain. Its specificity is not known. These data belong to a study of cytotoxic CD8 clonotypes in ibrutinib-treated CLL. Study at large: A median about 11 months of treatment, range 6 to 36, preceded the collection of response samples.

Study findings and constraints: Exceeding age-matched healthy donors, baseline clonality also tracked the counts of circulating CD8+ T cells.

Researchers set a sequencing depth target of 1 in 200,000 to 1 in 1 million T cells. Some clones are missing from TCRdb's copy, which holds only in-frame ones; the method was immunoSEQ multiplex PCR. The sample consists of around 200,000 clones, roughly 65% of them appearing once. The TCR sequence derives from a human donor with chronic lymphocytic leukemia. The sequences come from PBMCs, collected after 12 months of ibrutinib treatment.

The CDR3 bases are TGCGCCAGCAGCCGAGACATCGGAGGTGACACTGAAGCTTTCTTT. This sequence encodes CASSRDIGGDTEAFF. The V call is TRBV5-1, the J call TRBJ1-1; D is unresolved. With 4 bases removed from V and 3 bases from J, the gap between germline ends came to 16 bases. Germline V gives CDR1 SGHRS, CDR2 YFSETQ. The CDR3 consists of 15 residues.